Listed below are T cell receptor beta chains from one sample, sequenced in a study of T cell repertoires in cytomegalovirus infection. Their antigens remain unidentified. One entry per CDR3 protein results from TCRdb running MiXCR on the reads. This sample carries nearly 700,000 distinct CDR3 sequences, around 32% of them seen once, and the ten largest clones take 15% to 20%. The sequencing used cultured PBMCs, collected from culture after CMV antigen stimulation. These receptor sequences come from a human donor in good health (CMV status not recorded). Some clones in this sample may be carry-over from other donors' samples. Both conserved end residues are trimmed from each CDR3. Each record gives: clone size, V gene, J gene, CDR3 protein. Part of the rows lack a size; the others show once, few, many or a class for expanded clones.

>NA|TRBV7-8|TRBJ2-5
ASSPRREFGETQY
>few|TRBV6-1|TRBJ2-7
ASTSGISYEQY
>NA|TRBV10-2|TRBJ2-3
ASSGPRTSTDTQY
>NA|TRBV5-6|TRBJ1-5
ASSLYRDFQPQH
>many|TRBV7-9|TRBJ2-6
ASSPRGISSGANVLT
>NA|TRBV6-5|TRBJ2-3
ASSYSPGLAGGDTQY
>NA|TRBV7-2|TRBJ2-5
ASSKGGGAGQETQY
>NA|TRBV5-4|TRBJ2-3
ATRRGTDTQY
>many|TRBV7-2|TRBJ1-2
ASSLVKGAPGYT
>many|TRBV7-2|TRBJ2-5
ASSFGPAETQY
>few|TRBV6-4|TRBJ1-6
ASSLQDNSPLH
>NA|TRBV6-5|TRBJ2-7
ASRAGGIGYEQY
>many|TRBV7-2|TRBJ2-3
ASSSRLAGVDTQY
>NA|TRBV12-3/TRBV12-4|TRBJ1-2
ASSPGTVGFYT
>NA|TRBV5-1|TRBJ1-1
ASKAGVVTEAF
>NA|TRBV6-2/TRBV6-3|TRBJ1-5
ASSYFHAEPQH
>NA|TRBV12-3/TRBV12-4|TRBJ2-2
ASAPPVAGELF
>NA|TRBV6-1|TRBJ1-5
ASSEEAHSNQPQH
>few|TRBV24-1|TRBJ1-5
ATSESGTYNQPQH
>few|TRBV2|TRBJ2-2
ASSGDHRVGNTGELF
>NA|TRBV10-3|TRBJ2-5
AISVMGRQETQY
>once|TRBV5-1|TRBJ2-1
ASRLTSGSGYSYNEQF
>NA|TRBV6-6|TRBJ1-2
ASSYSMDKANYGYT
>many|TRBV11-2|TRBJ1-4
ASSSTLFLATNEKLF
>NA|TRBV5-1|TRBJ2-3
ASSLEASVTDTQY
>NA|TRBV7-8|TRBJ2-3
ASSFRDKTDTQY